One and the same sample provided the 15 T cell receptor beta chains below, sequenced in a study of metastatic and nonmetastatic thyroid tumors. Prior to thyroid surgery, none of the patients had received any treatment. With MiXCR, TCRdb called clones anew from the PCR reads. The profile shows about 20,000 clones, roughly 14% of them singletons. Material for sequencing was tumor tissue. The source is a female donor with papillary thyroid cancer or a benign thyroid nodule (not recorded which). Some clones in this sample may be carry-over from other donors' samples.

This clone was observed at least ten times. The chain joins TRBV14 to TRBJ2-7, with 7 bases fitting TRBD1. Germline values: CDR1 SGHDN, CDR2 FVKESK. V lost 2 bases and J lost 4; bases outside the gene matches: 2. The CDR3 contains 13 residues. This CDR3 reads CASSQNRGYEQYF. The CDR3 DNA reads TGTGCCAGCAGCCAAAACAGGGGATACGAGCAGTACTTC.

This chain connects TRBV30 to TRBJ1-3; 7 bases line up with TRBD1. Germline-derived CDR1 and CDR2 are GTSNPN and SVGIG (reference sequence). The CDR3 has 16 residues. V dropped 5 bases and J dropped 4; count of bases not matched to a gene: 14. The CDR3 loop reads CAWWALGRGQGNTIYF. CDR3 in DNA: TGTGCCTGGTGGGCCCTTGGAAGGGGGCAAGGAAACACCATATATTTT. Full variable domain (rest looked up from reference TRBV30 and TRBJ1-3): SQTIHQWPATLVQPVGSPLSLECTVEGTSNPNLYWYRQAAGRGLQLLFYSVGIGQISSEVPQNLSASRPQDRQFILSSKKLLLSDSGFYLCAWWALGRGQGNTIYFGEGSWLTVV.

The CDR3 nucleotides are TGTGCCAGCTCATCGGGGGGTAGGCCCCAGCATTTT. Protein product: CASSSGGRPQHF. The chain joins TRBV18 to TRBJ1-5, with a tentative D call TRBD1 (5 bases). The CDR3 extends over 12 amino acids. Between the trimmed V and J ends, which lost 5 bases and 9 bases, there was a span of 11 bases. Germline CDR1 is KGHSH and CDR2 is LQKENI.

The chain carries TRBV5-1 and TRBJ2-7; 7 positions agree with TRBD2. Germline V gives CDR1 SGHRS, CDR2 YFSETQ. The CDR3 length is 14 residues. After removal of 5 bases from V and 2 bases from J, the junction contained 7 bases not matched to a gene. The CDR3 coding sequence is TGCGCCAGCAGAATCGCTAGCGGACCCTACGAGCAGTACTTC. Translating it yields CASRIASGPYEQYF.

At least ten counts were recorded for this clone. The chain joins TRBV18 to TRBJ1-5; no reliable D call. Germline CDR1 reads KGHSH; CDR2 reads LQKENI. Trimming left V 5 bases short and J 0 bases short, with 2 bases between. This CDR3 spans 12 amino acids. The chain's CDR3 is CASSTSNQPQHF. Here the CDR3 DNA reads TGTGCCAGCTCAACTAGCAATCAGCCCCAGCATTTT.

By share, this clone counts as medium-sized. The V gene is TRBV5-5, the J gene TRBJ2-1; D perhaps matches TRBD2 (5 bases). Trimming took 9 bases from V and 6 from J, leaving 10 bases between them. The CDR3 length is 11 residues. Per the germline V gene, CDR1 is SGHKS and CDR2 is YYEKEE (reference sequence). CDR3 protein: CANSEGNEQFF. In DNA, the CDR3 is TGTGCCAACAGTGAGGGCAATGAGCAGTTCTTC.

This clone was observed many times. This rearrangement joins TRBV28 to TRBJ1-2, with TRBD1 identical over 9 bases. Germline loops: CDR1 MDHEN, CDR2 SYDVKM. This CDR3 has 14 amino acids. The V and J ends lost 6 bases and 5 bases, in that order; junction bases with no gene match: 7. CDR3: CASRETGGAYGYTF. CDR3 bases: TGTGCCAGCAGGGAGACAGGGGGGGCTTATGGCTACACCTTC.

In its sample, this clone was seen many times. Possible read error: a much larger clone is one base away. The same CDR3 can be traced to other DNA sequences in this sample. CDR3 DNA sequence: TGTGCTAGTGGCCCGAACACCGAAGCTTTCTTT. It codes for CASGPNTEAFF. The chain recombines TRBV12-5 with TRBJ1-1; no clear D gene. The CDR3 consists of 11 residues. Germline CDR1 and CDR2: LGHNT and FRNRAP.

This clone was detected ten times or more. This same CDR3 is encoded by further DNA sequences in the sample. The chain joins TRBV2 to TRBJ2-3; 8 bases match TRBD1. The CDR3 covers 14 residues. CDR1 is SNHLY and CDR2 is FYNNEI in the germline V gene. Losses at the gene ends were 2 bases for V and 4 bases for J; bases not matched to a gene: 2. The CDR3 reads CASSEQGASDTQYF. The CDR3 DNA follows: TGTGCCAGCAGTGAACAGGGGGCGTCAGATACGCAGTATTTT. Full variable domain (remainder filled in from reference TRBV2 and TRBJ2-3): EPEVTQTPSHQVTQMGQEVILRCVPISNHLYFYWYRQILGQKVEFLVSFYNNEISEKSEIFDDQFSVERPDGSNFTLKIRSTKLEDSAMYFCASSEQGASDTQYFGPGTRLTVL.

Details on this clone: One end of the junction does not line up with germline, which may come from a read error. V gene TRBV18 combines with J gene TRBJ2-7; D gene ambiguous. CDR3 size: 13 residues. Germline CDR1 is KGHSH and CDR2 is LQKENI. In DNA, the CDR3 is TGTACCAGCTCGAGTTGGTTCTCCTACGAGCAGTACTTC. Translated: CTSSSWFSYEQYF.

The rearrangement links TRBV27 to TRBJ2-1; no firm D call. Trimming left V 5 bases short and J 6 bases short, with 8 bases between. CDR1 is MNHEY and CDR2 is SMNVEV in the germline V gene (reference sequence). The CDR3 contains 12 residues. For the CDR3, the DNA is TGTGCCAGCAGTACCCTGCGCAATGAGCAGTTCTTC. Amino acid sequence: CASSTLRNEQFF.

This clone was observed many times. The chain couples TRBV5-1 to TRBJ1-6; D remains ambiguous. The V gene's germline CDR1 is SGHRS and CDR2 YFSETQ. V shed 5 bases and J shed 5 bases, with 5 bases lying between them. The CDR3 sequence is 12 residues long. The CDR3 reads CASRRDNSPLHF. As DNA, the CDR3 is TGCGCCAGCAGACGTGATAATTCACCCCTCCACTTT.

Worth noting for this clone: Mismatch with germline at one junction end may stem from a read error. In DNA form, the CDR3 reads TGTGCCAGCAGCCCCGGGACAGGGGTGCGGGGCACTGAATCTTTCTTT. Translating it yields CASSPGTGVRGTESFF. The chain uses TRBV11-2 and TRBJ1-1, with 10 bases identical to TRBD1. This CDR3 is 16 amino acids long. The germline V gene has CDR1 SGHAT and CDR2 FQNNGV.

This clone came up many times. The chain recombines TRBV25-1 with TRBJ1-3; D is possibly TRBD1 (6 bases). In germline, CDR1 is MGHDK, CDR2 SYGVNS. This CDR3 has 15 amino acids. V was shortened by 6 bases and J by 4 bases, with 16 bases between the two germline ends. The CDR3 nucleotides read TGTGCCAGCAGATCGTTGGGGGCAACAGGAAACACCATATATTTT. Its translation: CASRSLGATGNTIYF.

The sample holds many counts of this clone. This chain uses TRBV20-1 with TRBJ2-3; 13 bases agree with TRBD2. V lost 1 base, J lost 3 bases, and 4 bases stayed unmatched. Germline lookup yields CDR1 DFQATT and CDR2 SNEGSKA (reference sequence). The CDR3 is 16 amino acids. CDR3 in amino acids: CSARAMTSGGTDTQYF. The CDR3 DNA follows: TGCAGTGCTAGAGCTATGACTAGCGGGGGGACAGATACGCAGTATTTT.